The T cell receptor (beta chain) described here comes from a study of cytomegalovirus exposure and HLA in healthy donors. Amplification used 60 Vbeta primers and 13 Jbeta primers. Produced via immunoSEQ multiplex PCR; TCRdb's table is partial and in-frame only. This table has around 100,000 clones, approximately 85% appearing once. In germline, CDR1 is SGHDN, CDR2 FVKESK. The CDR3 consists of 13 residues. With V trimmed by 1 base and J by 7 bases, 4 bases remained unmatched. Notes on the study in general: Most CMV-associated TCR beta chains appeared HLA-restricted in a later analysis. Prior analysis indicated that the majority of TCR beta V segments exhibited productivity approximately 90% or approximately 30% of the time. Later, TCR association rates were found to vary by HLA locus, highest for DRB1 and lowest for HLA-C.

A remark on this clone: The antigen is unknown.

This sequence joins TRBV14 and TRBJ2-7; TRBD1 matches 7 bases. The sequencing input was PBMCs. The source is a man aged 25-45 years in good health and CMV-seropositive. The CDR3 sequence is CASSQAKTGEQYF. CDR3 DNA sequence: TGTGCCAGCAGCCAAGCTAAGACAGGGGAGCAGTACTTC.